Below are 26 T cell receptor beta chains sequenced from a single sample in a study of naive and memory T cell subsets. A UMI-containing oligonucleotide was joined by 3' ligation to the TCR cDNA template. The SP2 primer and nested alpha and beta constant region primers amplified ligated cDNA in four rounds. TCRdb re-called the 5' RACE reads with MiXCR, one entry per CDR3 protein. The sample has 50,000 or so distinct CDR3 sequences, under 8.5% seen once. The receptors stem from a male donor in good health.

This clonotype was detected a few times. DNA for the CDR3: TGTGCCAGCAGCTTGAAAGGTAGCGGTATCTCCTACGAGCAGTACTTC. Its translation: CASSLKGSGISYEQYF. V gene TRBV7-2 combines with J gene TRBJ2-7; TRBD2 might be the D (6 bases). The CDR3 runs 16 residues. The V end lost 3 bases, the J end lost 0 bases, and 15 bases lay between the germline ends. In germline, CDR1 is SGHTA, CDR2 FQGNSA.

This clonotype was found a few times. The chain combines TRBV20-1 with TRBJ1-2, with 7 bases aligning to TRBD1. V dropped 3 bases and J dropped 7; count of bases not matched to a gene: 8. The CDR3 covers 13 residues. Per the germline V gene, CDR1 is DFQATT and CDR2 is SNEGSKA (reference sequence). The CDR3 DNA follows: TGCAGTGCTAGGATACTGGGACAGAGTGGCTACACCTTC. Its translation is CSARILGQSGYTF.

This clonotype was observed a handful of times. The CDR3 nucleotides read TGCAGCGTTGAAGAAGACAGCGGAAACTATGGCTACACCTTC. It translates to CSVEEDSGNYGYTF. The rearrangement joins TRBV29-1 to TRBJ1-2; TRBD1 might be the D (5 bases). CDR1 and CDR2 (germline): SQVTM, ANQGSEA. V was pared by 0 bases and J by 2 bases, with 10 bases between. This CDR3 contains 14 residues.

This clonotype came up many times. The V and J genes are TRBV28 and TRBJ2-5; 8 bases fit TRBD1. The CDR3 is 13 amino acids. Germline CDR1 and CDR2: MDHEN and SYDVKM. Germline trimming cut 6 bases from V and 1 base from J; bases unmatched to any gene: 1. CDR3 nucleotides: TGTGCCAGCAGACAGGGGGGCCAAGAGACCCAGTACTTC. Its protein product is CASRQGGQETQYF.

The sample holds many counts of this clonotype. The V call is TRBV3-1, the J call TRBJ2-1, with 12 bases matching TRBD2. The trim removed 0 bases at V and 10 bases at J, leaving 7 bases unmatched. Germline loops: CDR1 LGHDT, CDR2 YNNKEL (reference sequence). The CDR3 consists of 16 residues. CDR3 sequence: CASSQDRLAGAYEQFF. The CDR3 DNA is TGTGCCAGCAGCCAAGATAGACTAGCGGGAGCGTACGAGCAGTTCTTC.

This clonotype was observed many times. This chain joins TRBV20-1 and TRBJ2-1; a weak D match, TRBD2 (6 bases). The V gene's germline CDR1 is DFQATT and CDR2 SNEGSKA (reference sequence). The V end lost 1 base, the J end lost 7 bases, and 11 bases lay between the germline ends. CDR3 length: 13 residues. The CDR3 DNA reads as TGCAGTGCTAGAGTGCCTAGCGATAATGAGCAGTTCTTC. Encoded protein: CSARVPSDNEQFF.

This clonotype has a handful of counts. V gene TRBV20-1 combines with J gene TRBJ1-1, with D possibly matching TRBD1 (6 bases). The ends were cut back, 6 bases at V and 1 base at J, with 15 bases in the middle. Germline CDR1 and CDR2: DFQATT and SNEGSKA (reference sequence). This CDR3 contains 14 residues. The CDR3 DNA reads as TGCAGTGCGCGGGAGGGACACGCGAACACTGAAGCTTTCTTT. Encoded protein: CSAREGHANTEAFF.

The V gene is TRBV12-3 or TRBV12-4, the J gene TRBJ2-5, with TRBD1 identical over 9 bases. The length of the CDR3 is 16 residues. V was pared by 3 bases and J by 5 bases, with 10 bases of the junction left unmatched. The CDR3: CASSFGGQGPGETQYF. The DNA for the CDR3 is TGTGCCAGCAGTTTTGGAGGACAGGGGCCCGGGGAGACCCAGTACTTC.

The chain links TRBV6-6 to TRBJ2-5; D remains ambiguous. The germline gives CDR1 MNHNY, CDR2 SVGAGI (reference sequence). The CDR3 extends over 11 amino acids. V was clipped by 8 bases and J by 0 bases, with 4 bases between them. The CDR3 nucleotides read TGTGCCAGCGGGTACCAAGAGACCCAGTACTTC. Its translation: CASGYQETQYF.

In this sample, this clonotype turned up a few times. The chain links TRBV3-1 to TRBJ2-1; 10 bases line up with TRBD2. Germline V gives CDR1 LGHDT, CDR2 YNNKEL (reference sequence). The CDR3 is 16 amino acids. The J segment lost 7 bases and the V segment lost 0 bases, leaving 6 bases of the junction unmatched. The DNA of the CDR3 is TGTGCCAGCAGCCAAGATAGGCTAGCGGGAGATAATGAGCAGTTCTTC. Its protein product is CASSQDRLAGDNEQFF.

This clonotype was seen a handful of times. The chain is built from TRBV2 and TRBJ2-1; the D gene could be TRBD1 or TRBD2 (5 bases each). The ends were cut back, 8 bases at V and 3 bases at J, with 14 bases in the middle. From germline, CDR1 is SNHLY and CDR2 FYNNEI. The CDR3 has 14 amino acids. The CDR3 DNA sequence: TGTGCCAGCGCCCGGGACCTTTTCTACAATGAGCAGTTCTTC. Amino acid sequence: CASARDLFYNEQFF.

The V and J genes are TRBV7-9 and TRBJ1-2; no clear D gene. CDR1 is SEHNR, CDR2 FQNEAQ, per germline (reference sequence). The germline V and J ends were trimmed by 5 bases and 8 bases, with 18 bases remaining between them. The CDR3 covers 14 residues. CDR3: CASSETSSSGGYTF. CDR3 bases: TGTGCCAGCAGCGAGACCTCATCCTCAGGCGGCTACACCTTC.

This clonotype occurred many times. This CDR3 is CASSLAQGVRNEQYF. CDR3 bases: TGTGCCAGCAGCTTAGCGCAGGGGGTTCGGAACGAGCAGTACTTC. The chain is built from TRBV7-9 and TRBJ2-7; 7 positions match TRBD1. V shed 0 bases, J shed 5 bases, and the junction held 7 bases outside the gene matches. Germline lookup yields CDR1 SEHNR and CDR2 FQNEAQ (reference sequence). The CDR3 runs 15 residues. The full variable domain, with the rest looked up from reference TRBV7-9 and TRBJ2-7, is DTGVSQNPRHKITKRGQNVTFRCDPISEHNRLYWYRQTLGQGPEFLTYFQNEAQLEKSRLLSDRFSAERPKGSFSTLEIQRTEQGDSAMYLCASSLAQGVRNEQYFGPGTRLTVT.

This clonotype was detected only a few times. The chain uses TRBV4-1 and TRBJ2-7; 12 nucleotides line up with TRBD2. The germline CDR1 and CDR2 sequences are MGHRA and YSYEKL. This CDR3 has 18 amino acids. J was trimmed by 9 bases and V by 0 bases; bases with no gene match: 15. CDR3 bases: TGCGCCAGCAGCCAAGATGACCTCAGCGGACTAGCGGGGCTTGGGCAGTACTTC. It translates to CASSQDDLSGLAGLGQYF.

The CDR3 reads CATSLTGGSDTQYF. CDR3 coding DNA: TGTGCCACCTCCTTAACGGGAGGTAGCGATACGCAGTATTTT. This chain joins TRBV15 and TRBJ2-3, with TRBD2 matching 7 bases. The CDR3 consists of 14 residues. Germline CDR1 LNHNV, CDR2 YYDKDF (reference sequence). V lost 8 bases, J lost 6 bases, and 11 bases stayed unmatched.

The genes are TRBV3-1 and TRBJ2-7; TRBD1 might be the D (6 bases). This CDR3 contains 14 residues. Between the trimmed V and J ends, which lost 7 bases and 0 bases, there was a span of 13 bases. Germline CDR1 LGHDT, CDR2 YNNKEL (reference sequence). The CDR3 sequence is CASTRTVSSYEQYF. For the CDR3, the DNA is TGTGCCAGCACCCGGACAGTGAGCTCCTACGAGCAGTACTTC.

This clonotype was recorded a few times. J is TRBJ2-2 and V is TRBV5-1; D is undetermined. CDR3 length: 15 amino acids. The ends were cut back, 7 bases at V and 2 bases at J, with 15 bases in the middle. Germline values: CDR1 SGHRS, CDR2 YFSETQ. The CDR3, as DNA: TGCGCCAGCGCTCTCATCGACCTCAACACCGGGGAGCTGTTTTTT. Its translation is CASALIDLNTGELFF.

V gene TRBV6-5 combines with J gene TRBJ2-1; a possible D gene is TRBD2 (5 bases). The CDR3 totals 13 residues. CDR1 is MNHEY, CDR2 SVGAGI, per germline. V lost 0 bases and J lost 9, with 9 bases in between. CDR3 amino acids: CASSYSGSGEQFF. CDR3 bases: TGTGCCAGCAGTTACTCGGGGAGTGGTGAGCAGTTCTTC.

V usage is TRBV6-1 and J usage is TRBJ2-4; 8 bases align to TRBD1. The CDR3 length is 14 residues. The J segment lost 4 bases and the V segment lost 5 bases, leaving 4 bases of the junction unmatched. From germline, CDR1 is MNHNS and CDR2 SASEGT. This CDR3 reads CASSPGGGKNIQYF. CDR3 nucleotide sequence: TGTGCCAGCAGTCCAGGGGGCGGGAAAAACATTCAGTACTTC.

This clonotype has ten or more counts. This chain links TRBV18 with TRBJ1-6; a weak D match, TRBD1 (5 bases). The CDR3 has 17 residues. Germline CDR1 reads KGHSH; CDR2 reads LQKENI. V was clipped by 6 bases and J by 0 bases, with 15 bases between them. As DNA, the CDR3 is TGTGCCAGCTCGCCGACCGGGACGAGCTCCTATAATTCACCCCTCCACTTT. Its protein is CASSPTGTSSYNSPLHF.

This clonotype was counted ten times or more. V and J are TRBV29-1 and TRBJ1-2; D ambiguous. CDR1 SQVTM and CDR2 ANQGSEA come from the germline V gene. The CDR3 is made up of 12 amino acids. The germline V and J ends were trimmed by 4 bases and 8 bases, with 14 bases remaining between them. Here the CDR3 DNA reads TGCAGCGTTGGACAAGATTCAGGCGGCTACACCTTC. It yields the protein CSVGQDSGGYTF.

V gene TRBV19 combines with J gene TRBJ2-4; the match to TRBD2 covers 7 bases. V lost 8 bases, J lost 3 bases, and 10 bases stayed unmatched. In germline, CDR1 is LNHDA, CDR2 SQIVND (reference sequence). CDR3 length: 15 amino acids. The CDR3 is CASDVVAGLKNIQYF. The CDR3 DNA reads TGTGCCAGTGATGTAGTAGCGGGTCTCAAAAACATTCAGTACTTC.

CDR3 residues: CASSERAGKMEQYF. The CDR3 DNA follows: TGTGCCAGCAGTGAACGGGCAGGGAAGATGGAGCAGTACTTC. The chain carries TRBV2 and TRBJ2-7; maybe TRBD1 (5 bases). The CDR3 consists of 14 residues. Trimming took 2 bases from V and 7 from J, leaving 15 bases between them. Per the germline V gene, CDR1 is SNHLY and CDR2 is FYNNEI.

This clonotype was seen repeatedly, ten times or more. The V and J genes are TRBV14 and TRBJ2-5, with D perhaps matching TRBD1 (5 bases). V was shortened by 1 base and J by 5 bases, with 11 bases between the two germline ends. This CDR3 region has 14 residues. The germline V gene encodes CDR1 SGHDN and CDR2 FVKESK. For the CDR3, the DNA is TGTGCCAGCAGCCAAGTAGGGGTACGGGAGACCCAGTACTTC. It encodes CASSQVGVRETQYF.

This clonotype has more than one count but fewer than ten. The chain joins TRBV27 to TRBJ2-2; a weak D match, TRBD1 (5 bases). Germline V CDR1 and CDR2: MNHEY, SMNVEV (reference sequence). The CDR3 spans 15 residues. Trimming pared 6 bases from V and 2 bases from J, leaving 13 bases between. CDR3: CASSAGLVNTGELFF. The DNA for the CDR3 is TGTGCCAGCAGCGCAGGGCTAGTCAACACCGGGGAGCTGTTTTTT.

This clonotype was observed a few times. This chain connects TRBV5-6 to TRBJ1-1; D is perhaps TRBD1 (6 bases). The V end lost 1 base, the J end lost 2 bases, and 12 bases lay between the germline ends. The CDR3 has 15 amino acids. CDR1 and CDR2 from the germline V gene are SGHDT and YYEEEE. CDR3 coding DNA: TGTGCCAGCAGCTTGTTGGCACAGGGTAACACTGAAGCTTTCTTT. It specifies CASSLLAQGNTEAFF.